Presented here are 11 T cell receptor beta chains from one specimen sequenced in a study of patients and donors after allogeneic stem cell transplantation. TCRdb called the RT-PCR reads again in MiXCR, with one record for every CDR3 protein. The sample yields under 170,000 distinct CDR3 sequences, about a third seen once. Specimen: blood, either unsorted or a sorted T cell fraction (not recorded which). The receptors here all came from a human donor who was either an allogeneic HSCT recipient or a stem cell or donor lymphocyte infusion donor (not recorded which). It is not recorded whose cells these are; they may come from a transplant donor.

This clonotype has a handful of counts. The DNA of the CDR3 is TGTGCCAGCAAAACCAAGAGGGGCCGGTTTGATACGCAGTATTTT. It codes for CASKTKRGRFDTQYF. This sequence joins TRBV12-3 or TRBV12-4 and TRBJ2-3, with D perhaps TRBD1 or TRBD2 (5 bases each). The CDR3 loop spans 15 amino acids. The germline V and J ends were trimmed by 7 bases and 6 bases, with 20 bases remaining between them.

The chain is built from TRBV7-2 and TRBJ2-5; perhaps TRBD1 as D (5 bases). The ends were cut back, 1 base at V and 2 bases at J, with 14 bases in the middle. Germline assignment: CDR1 SGHTA and CDR2 FQGNSA. The CDR3 loop spans 16 amino acids. Written as DNA, the CDR3 is TGTGCCAGCAGCTTAGGGGGCGGATGGGTACAAGAGACCCAGTACTTC. Its protein is CASSLGGGWVQETQYF.

In its sample, this clonotype was seen a few times. The chain is built from TRBV29-1 and TRBJ1-3; 9 bases align to TRBD1. V lost 5 bases and J lost 3; bases outside the gene matches: 14. Germline V lookup: CDR1 SQVTM, CDR2 ANQGSEA. This CDR3 region has 17 residues. CDR3 in DNA: TGCAGCGTTTTCACAGGGGGCCCCCTCTACGGTGGAAACACCATATATTTT. Protein sequence: CSVFTGGPLYGGNTIYF.

This clonotype was recorded a few times. The chain carries TRBV6-5 and TRBJ2-1; 11 bases agree with TRBD1. The V gene end was trimmed by 4 bases and the J gene end by 3 bases; junction bases not matched to a gene: 5. Germline V gives CDR1 MNHEY, CDR2 SVGAGI. The CDR3 contains 16 residues. Here the CDR3 reads CASSLPGQGDYNEQFF. The CDR3 bases are TGTGCCAGCAGTTTGCCGGGACAGGGGGACTACAATGAGCAGTTCTTC.

This clonotype was detected a few times. V is TRBV7-6 and J is TRBJ1-3, with D perhaps matching TRBD1 (6 bases). V lost 5 bases, J lost 0 bases, and 20 bases lay in between. The germline CDR1 and CDR2 sequences are SGHVS and FNYEAQ. This CDR3 has 18 residues. CDR3 sequence (DNA): TGTGCCAGCAGCCCAGCGGGACACATCACTACCTCTGGAAACACCATATATTTT. It specifies CASSPAGHITTSGNTIYF.

This chain's CDR3 is CASSFQMDWGNYGYTF. DNA for the CDR3: TGTGCCAGCAGTTTTCAGATGGACTGGGGTAACTATGGCTACACCTTC. V usage is TRBV12-3 or TRBV12-4 and J usage is TRBJ1-2; D unresolved. The CDR3 loop spans 16 amino acids. Trimming took off 3 bases at V and 1 base at J, with 15 bases between the two ends.

This sequence joins TRBV5-1 and TRBJ1-4, with D hard to call. Trimming stripped 5 bases from V and 8 bases from J, with 19 bases between. CDR3 length: 15 residues. Germline assignment: CDR1 SGHRS and CDR2 YFSETQ. The CDR3 spells CASRPRSQLGEKLFF. In DNA, the CDR3 is TGCGCCAGCAGACCCCGTTCGCAACTGGGAGAAAAACTGTTTTTT.

The rearrangement joins TRBV9 to TRBJ2-1; 9 positions match TRBD2. With V trimmed by 0 bases and J by 8 bases, 9 bases remained unmatched. This CDR3 is 16 amino acids long. Germline V gene data show CDR1 as SGDLS and CDR2 as YYNGEE. CDR3 sequence reads: CASSVGASGGIDEQFF. In nucleotides, the CDR3 is TGTGCCAGCAGCGTAGGTGCCAGCGGGGGGATAGATGAGCAGTTCTTC.

In DNA, the CDR3 is TGTGCCAGCAGTCACGCGACAGGGAACCAAGAGACCCAGTACTTC. It specifies CASSHATGNQETQYF. This chain uses TRBV9 with TRBJ2-5; 7 bases fit TRBD1. The length of the CDR3 is 15 residues. V gave up 5 bases and J gave up 0 bases; unmatched junction bases: 7. The V gene's germline CDR1 is SGDLS and CDR2 YYNGEE.

This clonotype was observed a few times. V gene TRBV4-3 combines with J gene TRBJ2-7; D is possibly TRBD2 (5 bases). Germline V lookup: CDR1 LGHNA, CDR2 YSLEER. Trimming removed 4 bases from V and 1 base from J, with 14 bases in between. This CDR3 is 15 amino acids long. The CDR3 reads CASSLSVGISYEQYF. For the CDR3, the DNA is TGCGCCAGCAGCCTTAGCGTCGGTATTTCCTACGAGCAGTACTTC.

This sequence joins TRBV12-3 or TRBV12-4 and TRBJ2-1, with D perhaps TRBD1 (5 bases). The CDR3 extends over 14 amino acids. V shed 3 bases and J shed 4 bases, with 10 bases lying between them. CDR3 amino acids: CASSLGPVYNEQFF. The CDR3 DNA is TGTGCCAGCAGTTTGGGGCCGGTATACAATGAGCAGTTCTTC.